The clone carrying this T cell receptor beta chain was seen a few times. This table comes from immunoSEQ multiplex PCR, and its TCRdb copy is limited to in-frame clones, with some not included. The table records fewer than 250,000 clones, over 80% of them present only once. The germline V gene encodes CDR1 SEHNR and CDR2 FQNEAQ (reference sequence). The V end was cut by 0 bases, the J end by 8 bases, with 16 bases between. The CDR3 sequence is 15 residues long. These data belong to a study of blood T cell repertoires in COVID-19. Across the study: The United States, Italy and Spain provided the acute and convalescent COVID-19 samples. The analysed material was cDNA or gDNA that came from T cells, B-cell-depleted T cells, or PBMCs.

The chain combines TRBV7-9 with TRBJ1-1; no clear D gene. The TCR was taken from a man in his fifties who had been exposed to COVID-19. The sequencing input was PBMCs or T cells enriched from blood (not recorded which). The CDR3: CASSLAVQPNSEAFF. CDR3 coding DNA: TGTGCCAGCAGCTTAGCGGTTCAACCGAACTCCGAAGCTTTCTTT.